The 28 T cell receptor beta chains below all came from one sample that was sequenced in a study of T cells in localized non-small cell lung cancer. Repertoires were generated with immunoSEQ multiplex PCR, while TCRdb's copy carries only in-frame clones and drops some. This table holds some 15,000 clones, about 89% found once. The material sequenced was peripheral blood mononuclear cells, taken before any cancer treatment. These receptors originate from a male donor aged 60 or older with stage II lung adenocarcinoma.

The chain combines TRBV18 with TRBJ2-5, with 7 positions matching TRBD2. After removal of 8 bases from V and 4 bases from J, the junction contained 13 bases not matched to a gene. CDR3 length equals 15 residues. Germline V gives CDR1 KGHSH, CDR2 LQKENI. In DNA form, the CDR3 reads TGTGCCAGCGCCTGGCGGGAGAAGGCAGGAGAGACCCAGTACTTC. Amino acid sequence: CASAWREKAGETQYF.

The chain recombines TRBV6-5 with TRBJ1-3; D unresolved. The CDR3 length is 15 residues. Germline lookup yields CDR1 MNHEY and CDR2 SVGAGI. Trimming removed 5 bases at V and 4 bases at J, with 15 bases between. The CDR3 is CASSPRQDGGNTIYF. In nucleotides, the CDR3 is TGTGCCAGCAGTCCCAGGCAGGATGGCGGAAACACCATATATTTT.

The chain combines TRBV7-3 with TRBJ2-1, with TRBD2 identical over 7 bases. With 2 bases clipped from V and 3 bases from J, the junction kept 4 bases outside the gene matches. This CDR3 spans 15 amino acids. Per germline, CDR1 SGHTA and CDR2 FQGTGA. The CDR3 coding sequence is TGTGCCAGCAGCTTAGGCGGGAGTGGCTACAATGAGCAGTTCTTC. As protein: CASSLGGSGYNEQFF.

CDR3 in amino acids: CASSSISGTQETQYF. CDR3 sequence (DNA): TGCGCCAGCAGCTCAATTAGCGGGACTCAAGAGACCCAGTACTTC. This chain joins TRBV5-1 and TRBJ2-5, with TRBD2 matching over 8 bases. From germline, CDR1 is SGHRS and CDR2 YFSETQ. Trimming removed 3 bases from V and 2 bases from J; junction bases left unmatched: 6. This CDR3 region has 15 residues.

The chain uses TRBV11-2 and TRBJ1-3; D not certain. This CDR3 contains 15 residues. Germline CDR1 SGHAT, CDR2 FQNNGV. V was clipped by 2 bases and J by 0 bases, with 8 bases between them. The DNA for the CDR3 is TGTGCCAGCAGCTTACGGGGAAGCTCTGGAAACACCATATATTTT. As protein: CASSLRGSSGNTIYF.

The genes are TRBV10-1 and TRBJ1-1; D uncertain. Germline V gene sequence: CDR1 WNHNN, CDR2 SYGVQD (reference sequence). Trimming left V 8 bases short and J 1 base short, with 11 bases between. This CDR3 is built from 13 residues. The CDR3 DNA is TGCGCCAGCCGAGCCCGGGAGAACACTGAAGCTTTCTTT. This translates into CASRARENTEAFF.

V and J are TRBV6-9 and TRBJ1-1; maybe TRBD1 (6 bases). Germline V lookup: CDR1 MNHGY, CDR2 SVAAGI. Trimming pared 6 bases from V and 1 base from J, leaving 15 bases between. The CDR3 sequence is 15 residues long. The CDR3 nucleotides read TGTGCCAGCAGCCCCCGGACAGCCCGGAACACTGAAGCTTTCTTT. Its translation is CASSPRTARNTEAFF.

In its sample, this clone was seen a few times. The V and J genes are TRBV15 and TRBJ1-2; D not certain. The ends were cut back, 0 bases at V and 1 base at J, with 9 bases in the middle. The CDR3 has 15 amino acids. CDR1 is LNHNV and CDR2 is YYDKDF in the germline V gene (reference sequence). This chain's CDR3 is CATSRDGGLNYGYTF. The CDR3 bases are TGTGCCACCAGCAGAGATGGCGGTCTTAACTATGGCTACACCTTC.

Here the CDR3 reads CASSQGPQGTGELFF. The CDR3 nucleotides are TGTGCCAGCAGCCAGGGACCCCAGGGTACCGGGGAGCTGTTTTTT. The chain links TRBV4-2 to TRBJ2-2; D possibly uses TRBD1 or TRBD2 (5 bases each). Germline V gene sequence: CDR1 LGHNA, CDR2 YNFKEQ. CDR3 length equals 15 residues. V shed 3 bases and J shed 5 bases, with 13 bases lying between them.

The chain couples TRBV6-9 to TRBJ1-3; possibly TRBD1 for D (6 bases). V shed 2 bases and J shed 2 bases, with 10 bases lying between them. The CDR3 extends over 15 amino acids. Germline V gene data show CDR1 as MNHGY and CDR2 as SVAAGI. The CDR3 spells CASSYGYRAGNTIYF. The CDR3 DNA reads TGTGCCAGCAGTTATGGGTACAGGGCTGGAAACACCATATATTTT.

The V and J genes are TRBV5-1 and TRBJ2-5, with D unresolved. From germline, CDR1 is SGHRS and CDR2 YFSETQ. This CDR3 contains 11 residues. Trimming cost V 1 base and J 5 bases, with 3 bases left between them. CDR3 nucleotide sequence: TGCGCCAGCAGCTTGAAGGAGACCCAGTACTTC. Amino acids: CASSLKETQYF. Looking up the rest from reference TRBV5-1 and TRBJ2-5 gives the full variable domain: KAGVTQTPRYLIKTRGQQVTLSCSPISGHRSVSWYQQTPGQGLQFLFEYFSETQRNKGNFPGRFSGRQFSNSRSEMNVSTLELGDSALYLCASSLKETQYFGPGTRLLVL.

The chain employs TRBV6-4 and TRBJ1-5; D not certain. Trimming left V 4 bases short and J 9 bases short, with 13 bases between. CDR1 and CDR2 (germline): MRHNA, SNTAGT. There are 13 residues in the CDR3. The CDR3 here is CASSAGDLGPQHF. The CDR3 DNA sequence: TGTGCCAGCAGTGCCGGGGATCTCGGGCCCCAGCATTTT.

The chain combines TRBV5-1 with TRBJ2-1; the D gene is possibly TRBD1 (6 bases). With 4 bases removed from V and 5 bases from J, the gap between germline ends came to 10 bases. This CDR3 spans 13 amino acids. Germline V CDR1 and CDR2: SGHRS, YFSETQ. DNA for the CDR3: TGCGCCAGCAGCCCTCAGGGGAACAATGAGCAGTTCTTC. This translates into CASSPQGNNEQFF.

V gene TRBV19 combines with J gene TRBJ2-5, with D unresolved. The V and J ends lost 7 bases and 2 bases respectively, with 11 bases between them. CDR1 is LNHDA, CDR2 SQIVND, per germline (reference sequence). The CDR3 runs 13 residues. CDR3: CASTSGSQETQYF. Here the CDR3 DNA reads TGTGCCAGTACTTCTGGGTCACAAGAGACCCAGTACTTC.

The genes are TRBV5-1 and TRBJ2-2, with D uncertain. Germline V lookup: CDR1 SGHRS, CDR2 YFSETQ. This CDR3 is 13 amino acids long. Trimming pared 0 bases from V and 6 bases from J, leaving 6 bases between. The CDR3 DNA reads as TGCGCCAGCAGCTTGGTTCCACCCGGGGAGCTGTTTTTT. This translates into CASSLVPPGELFF.

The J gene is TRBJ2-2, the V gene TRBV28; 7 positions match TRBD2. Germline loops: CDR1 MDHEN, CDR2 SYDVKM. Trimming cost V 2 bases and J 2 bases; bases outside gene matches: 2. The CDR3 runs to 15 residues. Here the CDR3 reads CASSLGGLNTGELFF. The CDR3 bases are TGTGCCAGCAGTTTAGGGGGACTAAACACCGGGGAGCTGTTTTTT.

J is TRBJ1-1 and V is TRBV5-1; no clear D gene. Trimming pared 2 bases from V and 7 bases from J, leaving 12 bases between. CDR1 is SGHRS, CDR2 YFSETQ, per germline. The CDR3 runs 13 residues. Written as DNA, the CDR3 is TGCGCCAGCAGCTTCACACGAGGAGGTGAAGCTTTCTTT. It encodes CASSFTRGGEAFF.

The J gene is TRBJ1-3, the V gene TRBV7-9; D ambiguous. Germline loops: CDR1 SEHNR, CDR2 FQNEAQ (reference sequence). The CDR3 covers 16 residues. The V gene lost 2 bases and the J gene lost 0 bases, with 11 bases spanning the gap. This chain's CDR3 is CASSLTGRSSGNTIYF. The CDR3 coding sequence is TGTGCCAGCAGCTTAACGGGTCGGAGCTCTGGAAACACCATATATTTT.

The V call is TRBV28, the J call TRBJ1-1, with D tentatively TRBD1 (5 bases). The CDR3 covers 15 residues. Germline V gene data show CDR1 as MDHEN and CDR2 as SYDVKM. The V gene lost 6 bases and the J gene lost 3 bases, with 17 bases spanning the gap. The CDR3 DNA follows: TGTGCCAGCAGCCCATGGGGGACTAGGGACACTGAAGCTTTCTTT. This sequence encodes CASSPWGTRDTEAFF. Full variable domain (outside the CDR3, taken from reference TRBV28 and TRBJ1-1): DVKVTQSSRYLVKRTGEKVFLECVQDMDHENMFWYRQDPGLGLRLIYFSYDVKMKEKGDIPEGYSVSREKKERFSLILESASTNQTSMYLCASSPWGTRDTEAFFGQGTRLTVV.

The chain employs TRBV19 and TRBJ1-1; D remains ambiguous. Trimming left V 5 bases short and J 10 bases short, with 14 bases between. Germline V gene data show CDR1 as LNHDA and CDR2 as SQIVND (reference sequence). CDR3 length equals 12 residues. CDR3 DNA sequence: TGTGCCAGTAGTTCGGGCAGCCTGAGAGCTTTCTTT. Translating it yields CASSSGSLRAFF.

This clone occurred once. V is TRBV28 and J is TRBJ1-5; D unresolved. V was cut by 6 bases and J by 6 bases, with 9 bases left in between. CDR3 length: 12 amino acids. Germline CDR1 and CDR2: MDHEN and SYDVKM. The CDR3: CASSTRGQPQHF. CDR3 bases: TGTGCCAGCAGCACCCGAGGTCAGCCCCAGCATTTT.

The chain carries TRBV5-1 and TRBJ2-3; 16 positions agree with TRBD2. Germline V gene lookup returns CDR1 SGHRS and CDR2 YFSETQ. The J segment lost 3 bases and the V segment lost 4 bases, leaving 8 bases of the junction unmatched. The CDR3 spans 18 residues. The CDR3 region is CASSQGLAGGSRTDTQYF. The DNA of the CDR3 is TGCGCCAGCAGCCAGGGACTAGCGGGAGGGAGTAGGACAGATACGCAGTATTTT.

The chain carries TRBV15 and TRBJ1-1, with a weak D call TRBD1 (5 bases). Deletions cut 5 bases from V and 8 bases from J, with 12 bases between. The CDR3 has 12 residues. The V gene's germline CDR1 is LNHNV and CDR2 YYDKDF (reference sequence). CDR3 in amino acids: CATSPVGGEAFF. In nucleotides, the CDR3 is TGTGCCACCAGCCCCGTGGGGGGAGAAGCTTTCTTT.

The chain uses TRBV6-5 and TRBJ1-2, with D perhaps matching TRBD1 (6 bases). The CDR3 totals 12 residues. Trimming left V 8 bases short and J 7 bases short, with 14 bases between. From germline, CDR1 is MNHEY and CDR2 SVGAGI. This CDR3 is CASWGGAAGYTF. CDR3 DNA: TGTGCCAGCTGGGGGGGGGCGGCTGGCTACACCTTC.

CDR3 nucleotides: TGTGCCAGCAGCCCGGGGGACGTCTCTGGAAACACCATATATTTT. As protein: CASSPGDVSGNTIYF. The rearrangement uses TRBV7-8 and TRBJ1-3; weak D call: TRBD1 (5 bases). V was cut by 5 bases and J by 0 bases, with 11 bases left in between. Germline V gives CDR1 SGHVS, CDR2 FQNEAQ. The CDR3 totals 15 residues.

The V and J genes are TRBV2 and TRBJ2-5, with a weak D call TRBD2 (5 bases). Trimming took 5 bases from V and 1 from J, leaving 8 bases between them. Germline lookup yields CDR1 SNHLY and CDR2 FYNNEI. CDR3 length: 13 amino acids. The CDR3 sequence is CASSFRGQETQYF. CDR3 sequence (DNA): TGTGCCAGCAGTTTCCGGGGCCAAGAGACCCAGTACTTC.

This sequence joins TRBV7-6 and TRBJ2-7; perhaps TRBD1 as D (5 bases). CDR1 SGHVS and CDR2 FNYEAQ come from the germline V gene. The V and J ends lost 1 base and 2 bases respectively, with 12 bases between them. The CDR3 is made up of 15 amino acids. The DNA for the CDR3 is TGTGCCAGCAGCTTAGGATCAGGGAACCCCTACGAGCAGTACTTC. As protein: CASSLGSGNPYEQYF.

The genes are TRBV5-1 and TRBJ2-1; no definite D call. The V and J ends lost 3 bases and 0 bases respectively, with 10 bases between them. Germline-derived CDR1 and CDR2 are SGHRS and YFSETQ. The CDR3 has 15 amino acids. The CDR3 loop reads CASSSSVSSYNEQFF. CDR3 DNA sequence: TGCGCCAGCAGCTCGAGCGTTAGCTCCTACAATGAGCAGTTCTTC.